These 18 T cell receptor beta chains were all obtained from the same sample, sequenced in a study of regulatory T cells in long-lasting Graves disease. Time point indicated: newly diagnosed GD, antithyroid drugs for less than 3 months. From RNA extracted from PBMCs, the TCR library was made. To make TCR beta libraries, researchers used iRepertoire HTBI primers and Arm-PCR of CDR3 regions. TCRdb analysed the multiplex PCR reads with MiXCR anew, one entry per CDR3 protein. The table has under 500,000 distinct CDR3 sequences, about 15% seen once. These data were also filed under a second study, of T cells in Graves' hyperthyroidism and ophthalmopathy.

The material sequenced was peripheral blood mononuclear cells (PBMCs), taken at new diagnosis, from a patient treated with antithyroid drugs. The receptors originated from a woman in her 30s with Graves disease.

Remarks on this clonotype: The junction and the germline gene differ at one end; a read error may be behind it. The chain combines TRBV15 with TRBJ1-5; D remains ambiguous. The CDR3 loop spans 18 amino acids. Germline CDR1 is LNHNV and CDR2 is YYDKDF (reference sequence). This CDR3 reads CATSRDQPLLIGRQAQHF. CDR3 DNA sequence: TGTGCCACCAGCAGAGATCAACCTCTACTCATAGGGCGTCAGGCCCAGCATTTT.

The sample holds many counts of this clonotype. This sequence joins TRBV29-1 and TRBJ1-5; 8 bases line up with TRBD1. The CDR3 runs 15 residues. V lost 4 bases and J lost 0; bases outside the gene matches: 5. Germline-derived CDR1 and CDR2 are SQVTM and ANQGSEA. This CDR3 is CSVGTTGDSNQPQHF. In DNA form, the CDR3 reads TGCAGCGTTGGAACGACAGGGGATAGCAATCAGCCCCAGCATTTT.

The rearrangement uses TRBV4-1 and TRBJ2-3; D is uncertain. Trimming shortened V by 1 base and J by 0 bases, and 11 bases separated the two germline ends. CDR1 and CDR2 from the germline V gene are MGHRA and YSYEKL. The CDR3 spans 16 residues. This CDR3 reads CASSQVSLSSTDTQYF. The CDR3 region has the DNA TGCGCCAGCAGCCAAGTCTCCTTATCTAGCACAGATACGCAGTATTTT.

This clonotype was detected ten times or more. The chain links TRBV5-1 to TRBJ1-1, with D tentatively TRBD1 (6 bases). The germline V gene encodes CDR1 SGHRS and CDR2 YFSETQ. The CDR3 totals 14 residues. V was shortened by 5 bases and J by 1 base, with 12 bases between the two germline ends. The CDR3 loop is CASRRQETNTEAFF. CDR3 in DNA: TGCGCCAGCAGACGACAGGAAACGAACACTGAAGCTTTCTTT.

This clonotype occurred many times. The CDR3 sequence: CASSPGLYSNQPQHF. CDR3 DNA sequence: TGTGCCAGCAGTCCAGGACTGTATAGCAATCAGCCCCAGCATTTT. V usage is TRBV27 and J usage is TRBJ1-5; no definite D call. V lost 5 bases and J lost 0, with 11 bases in between. This CDR3 spans 15 amino acids. The germline gives CDR1 MNHEY, CDR2 SMNVEV (reference sequence).

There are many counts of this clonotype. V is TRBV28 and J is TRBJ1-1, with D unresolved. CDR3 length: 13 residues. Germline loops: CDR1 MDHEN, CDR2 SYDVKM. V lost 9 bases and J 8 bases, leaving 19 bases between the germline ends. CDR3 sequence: CASTTPGMGEAFF. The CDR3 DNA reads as TGTGCCAGTACTACCCCGGGAATGGGGGAAGCTTTCTTT.

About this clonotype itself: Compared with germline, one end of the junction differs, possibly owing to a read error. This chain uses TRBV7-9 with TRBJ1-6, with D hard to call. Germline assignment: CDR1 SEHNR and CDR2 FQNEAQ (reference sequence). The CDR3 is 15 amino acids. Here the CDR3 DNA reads TGTGCCACTCCGCTTACTACGGCTTATAATCCACCCCTCCACTTT. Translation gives CATPLTTAYNPPLHF.

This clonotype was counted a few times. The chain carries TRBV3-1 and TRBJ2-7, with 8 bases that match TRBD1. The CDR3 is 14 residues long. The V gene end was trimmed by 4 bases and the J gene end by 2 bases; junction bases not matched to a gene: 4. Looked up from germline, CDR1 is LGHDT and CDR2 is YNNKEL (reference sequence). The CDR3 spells CASSPTGAAYEQYF. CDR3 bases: TGTGCCAGCAGCCCGACAGGGGCAGCCTACGAGCAGTACTTC.

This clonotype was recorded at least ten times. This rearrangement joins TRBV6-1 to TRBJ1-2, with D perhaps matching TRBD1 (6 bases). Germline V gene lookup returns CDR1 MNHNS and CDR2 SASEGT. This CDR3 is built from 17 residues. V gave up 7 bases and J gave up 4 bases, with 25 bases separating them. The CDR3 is CASTPHPTGSLIYGYTF. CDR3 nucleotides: TGTGCCAGCACCCCTCACCCAACAGGGTCCCTTATCTATGGCTACACCTTC.

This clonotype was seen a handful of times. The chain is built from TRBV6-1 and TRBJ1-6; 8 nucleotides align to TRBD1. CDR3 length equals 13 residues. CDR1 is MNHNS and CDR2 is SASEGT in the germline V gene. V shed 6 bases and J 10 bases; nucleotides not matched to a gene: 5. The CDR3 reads CASRKQGDSPLHF. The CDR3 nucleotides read TGTGCCAGCAGAAAACAGGGGGACTCACCCCTCCACTTT.

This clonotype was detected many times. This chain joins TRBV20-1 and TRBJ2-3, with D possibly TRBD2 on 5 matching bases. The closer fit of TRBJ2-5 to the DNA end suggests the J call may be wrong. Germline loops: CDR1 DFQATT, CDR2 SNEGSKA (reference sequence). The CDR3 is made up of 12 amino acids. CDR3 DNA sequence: TGCAGTGCTCGAAGGGAGCCAGAGACCCAGTACTTC. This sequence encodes CSARREPETQYF.

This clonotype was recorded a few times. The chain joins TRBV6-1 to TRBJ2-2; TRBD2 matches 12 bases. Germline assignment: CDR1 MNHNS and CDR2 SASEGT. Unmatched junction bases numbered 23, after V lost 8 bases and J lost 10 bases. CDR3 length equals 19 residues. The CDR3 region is CASFSGRLLPGLAGTELFF. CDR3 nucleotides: TGTGCCAGCTTTTCGGGACGCTTGCTTCCGGGACTAGCGGGCACGGAGCTGTTTTTT.

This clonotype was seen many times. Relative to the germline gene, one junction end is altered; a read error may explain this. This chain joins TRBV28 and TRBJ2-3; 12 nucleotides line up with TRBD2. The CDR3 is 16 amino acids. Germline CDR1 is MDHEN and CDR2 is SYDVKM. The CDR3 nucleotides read TGCGCCAGCAGCCCAGGGACTAGCGGGAGCACAGATACGCAGTATTTT. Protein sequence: CASSPGTSGSTDTQYF.

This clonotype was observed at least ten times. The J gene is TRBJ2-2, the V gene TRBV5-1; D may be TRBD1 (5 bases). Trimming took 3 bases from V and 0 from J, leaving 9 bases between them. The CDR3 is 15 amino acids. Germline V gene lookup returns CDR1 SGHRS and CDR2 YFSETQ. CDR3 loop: CASSSGAANTGELFF. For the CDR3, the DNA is TGCGCCAGCAGCTCTGGGGCCGCGAACACCGGGGAGCTGTTTTTT.

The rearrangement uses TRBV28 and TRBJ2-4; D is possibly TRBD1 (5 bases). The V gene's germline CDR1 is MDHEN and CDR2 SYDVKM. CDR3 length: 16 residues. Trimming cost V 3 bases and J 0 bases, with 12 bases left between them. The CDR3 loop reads CASSLGPALAKNIQYF. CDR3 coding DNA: TGTGCCAGCAGTTTGGGGCCCGCCCTAGCCAAAAACATTCAGTACTTC.

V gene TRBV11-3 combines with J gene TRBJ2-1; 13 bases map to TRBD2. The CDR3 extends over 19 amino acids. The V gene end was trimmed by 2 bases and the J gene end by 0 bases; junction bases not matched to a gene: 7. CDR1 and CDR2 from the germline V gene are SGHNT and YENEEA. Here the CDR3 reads CASSLSGTSGTYSYNEQFF. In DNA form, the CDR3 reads TGTGCCAGCAGCTTATCCGGGACTAGCGGGACCTACTCCTACAATGAGCAGTTCTTC.

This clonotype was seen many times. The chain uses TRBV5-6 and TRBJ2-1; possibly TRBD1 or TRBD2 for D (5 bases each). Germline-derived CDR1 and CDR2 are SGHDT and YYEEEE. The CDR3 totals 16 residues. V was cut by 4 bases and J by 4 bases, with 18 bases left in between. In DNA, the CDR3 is TGTGCCAGCAGCGGGGACGAGGGGCAGTCTTACAATGAGCAGTTCTTC. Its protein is CASSGDEGQSYNEQFF. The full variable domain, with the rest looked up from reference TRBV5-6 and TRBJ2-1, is DAGVTQSPTHLIKTRGQQVTLRCSPKSGHDTVSWYQQALGQGPQFIFQYYEEEERQRGNFPDRFSGHQFPNYSSELNVNALLLGDSALYLCASSGDEGQSYNEQFFGPGTRLTVL.

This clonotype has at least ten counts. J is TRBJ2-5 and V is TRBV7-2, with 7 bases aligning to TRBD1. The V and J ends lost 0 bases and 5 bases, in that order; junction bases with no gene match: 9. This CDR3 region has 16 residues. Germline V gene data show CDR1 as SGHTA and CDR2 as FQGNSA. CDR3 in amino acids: CASSLAATGMGETQYF. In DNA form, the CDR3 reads TGTGCCAGCAGCTTAGCGGCGACAGGGATGGGCGAGACCCAGTACTTC.